The 12 T cell receptor beta chains presented below share a single source sample, sequenced in a study of control samples from healthy donors and cancer patients (dated by TCRdb to the early 2020s). The library was built by means of the immunoSEQ multiplex PCR assay. Imported from immuneACCESS, the table was reduced by TCRdb to in-frame sequences with V and J called. These copies leave out some clones; in studies compared against another copy, an unresolved V gene accounts for under half, and the cause of the remainder is not known. In this sample the table shows some 140,000 clones, roughly 90% of which occur a single time. The top ten constitute around 10% of the sample. Sequenced input: blood. Receptors originate from a man aged 25-45 years in good health.

J is TRBJ1-6 and V is TRBV9, with D tentatively TRBD1 (5 bases). CDR1 is SGDLS and CDR2 is YYNGEE in the germline V gene. The ends were cut back, 1 base at V and 5 bases at J, with 16 bases in the middle. The CDR3 extends over 17 amino acids. CDR3: CASSVRQGVGNNSPLHF. CDR3 DNA: TGTGCCAGCAGCGTAAGGCAGGGAGTGGGGAATAATTCACCCCTCCACTTT.

This chain connects TRBV4-2 to TRBJ2-7; perhaps TRBD1 as D (5 bases). The CDR3 runs to 16 residues. The ends were cut back, 0 bases at V and 0 bases at J, with 12 bases in the middle. Per the germline V gene, CDR1 is LGHNA and CDR2 is YNFKEQ. The CDR3 sequence: CASSQDPSGNSYEQYF. CDR3 DNA: TGTGCCAGCAGCCAAGATCCCTCAGGGAACTCCTACGAGCAGTACTTC.

The genes are TRBV10-3 and TRBJ2-1, with D hard to call. CDR3 size: 12 residues. The V gene lost 10 bases and the J gene lost 6 bases, with 13 bases spanning the gap. Germline CDR1 is ENHRY and CDR2 is SYGVKD. Here the CDR3 reads CATRLTGNEQFF. In DNA, the CDR3 is TGTGCCACCCGCCTGACGGGCAATGAGCAGTTCTTC.

This clone has just a few counts. The V gene is TRBV6-6, the J gene TRBJ1-5, with 8 bases lining up with TRBD1. With V trimmed by 8 bases and J by 7 bases, 7 bases remained unmatched. Per germline, CDR1 MNHNY and CDR2 SVGAGI (reference sequence). The CDR3 is made up of 13 amino acids. CDR3 bases: TGTGCCAGCGGACCAGGGGGCTGGCAGCCCCAGCATTTT. Protein: CASGPGGWQPQHF.

The chain couples TRBV27 to TRBJ2-1; 14 bases map to TRBD2. Germline CDR1 MNHEY, CDR2 SMNVEV (reference sequence). V lost 7 bases, J lost 4 bases, and 18 bases stayed unmatched. The CDR3 loop spans 20 amino acids. The CDR3 bases are TGTGCCAGCACCATAACTAGGACTAGCGGGAGGCCAGCGTCTTACAATGAGCAGTTCTTC. This encodes CASTITRTSGRPASYNEQFF.

The chain recombines TRBV19 with TRBJ1-6; D gene uncertain. With 6 bases removed from V and 7 bases from J, the gap between germline ends came to 10 bases. CDR1 and CDR2 (germline): LNHDA, SQIVND (reference sequence). The CDR3 totals 13 residues. In nucleotides, the CDR3 is TGTGCCAGTAGGATCCATCCGAATTCACCCCTCCACTTT. This gives the protein CASRIHPNSPLHF.

The chain employs TRBV28 and TRBJ2-7, with D unresolved. Germline lookup yields CDR1 MDHEN and CDR2 SYDVKM. V was clipped by 5 bases and J by 2 bases, with 10 bases between them. This CDR3 is 13 amino acids long. Written as DNA, the CDR3 is TGTGCCAGCAGTCTTCCGACCCCCTACGAGCAGTACTTC. Translating gives CASSLPTPYEQYF.

V is TRBV2 and J is TRBJ2-1, with 7 bases matching TRBD2. From germline, CDR1 is SNHLY and CDR2 FYNNEI. This CDR3 is 13 amino acids long. V shed 4 bases and J 8 bases; nucleotides not matched to a gene: 5. CDR3 region: CASSGTRSHEQFF. The CDR3 bases are TGTGCCAGCAGTGGGACTAGATCCCATGAGCAGTTCTTC.

The V gene is TRBV6-2 or TRBV6-3, the J gene TRBJ2-7; 8 positions agree with TRBD2. Looked up from germline, CDR1 is MNHEY and CDR2 is SVGEGT. The V and J ends lost 0 bases and 6 bases, in that order; junction bases with no gene match: 4. This CDR3 region has 14 residues. CDR3 nucleotide sequence: TGTGCCAGCAGTTACTCCAGAGCGGGAGTCGAGCAGTACTTC. Translated, it gives CASSYSRAGVEQYF.

The chain is built from TRBV5-1 and TRBJ2-7, with D tentatively TRBD2 (8 bases). The CDR3 length is 15 residues. V was shortened by 6 bases and J by 3 bases, with 19 bases between the two germline ends. The germline CDR1 and CDR2 sequences are SGHRS and YFSETQ. CDR3 protein: CASKPGGTAGYEQYF. The DNA of the CDR3 is TGCGCCAGCAAACCGGGGGGGACAGCCGGCTACGAGCAGTACTTC.

The rearrangement links TRBV5-4 to TRBJ2-1; unclear D gene. The CDR3 sequence is 16 residues long. V was cut by 1 base and J by 0 bases, with 11 bases left in between. CDR1 is SGHNT, CDR2 YYREEE, per germline (reference sequence). CDR3 sequence reads: CASSLYERTSYNEQFF. The CDR3 nucleotides are TGTGCCAGCAGCTTGTACGAGCGTACCTCCTACAATGAGCAGTTCTTC.

This chain joins TRBV6-5 and TRBJ2-7; D is uncertain. V was clipped by 6 bases and J by 3 bases, with 12 bases between them. The CDR3 has 13 amino acids. Germline assignment: CDR1 MNHEY and CDR2 SVGAGI. DNA for the CDR3: TGTGCCAGCAGAAACGCCGGTAACTACGAGCAGTACTTC. It encodes CASRNAGNYEQYF.